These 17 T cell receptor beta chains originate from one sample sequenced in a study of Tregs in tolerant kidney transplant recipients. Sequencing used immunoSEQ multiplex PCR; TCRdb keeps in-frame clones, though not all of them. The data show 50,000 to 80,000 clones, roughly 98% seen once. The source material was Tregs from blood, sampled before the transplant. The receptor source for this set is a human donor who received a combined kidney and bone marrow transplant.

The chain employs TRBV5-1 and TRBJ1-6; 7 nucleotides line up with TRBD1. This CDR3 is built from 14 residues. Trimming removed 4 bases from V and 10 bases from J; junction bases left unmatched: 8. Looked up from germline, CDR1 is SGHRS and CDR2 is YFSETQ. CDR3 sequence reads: CASSDDRVGSPLHF. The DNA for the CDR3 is TGCGCCAGCAGCGATGACAGGGTCGGGTCACCCCTCCACTTT.

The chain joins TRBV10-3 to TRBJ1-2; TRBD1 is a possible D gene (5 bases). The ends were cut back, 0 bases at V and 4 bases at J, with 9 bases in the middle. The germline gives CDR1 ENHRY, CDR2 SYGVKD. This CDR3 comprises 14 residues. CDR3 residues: CAISESGVGYGYTF. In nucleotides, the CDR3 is TGTGCCATCAGTGAGTCAGGGGTAGGCTATGGCTACACCTTC.

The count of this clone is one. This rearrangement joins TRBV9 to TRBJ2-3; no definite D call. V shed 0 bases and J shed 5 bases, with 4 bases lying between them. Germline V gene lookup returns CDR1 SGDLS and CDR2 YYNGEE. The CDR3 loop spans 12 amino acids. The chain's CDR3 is CASSVAGDTQYF. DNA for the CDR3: TGTGCCAGCAGCGTAGCAGGAGATACGCAGTATTTT.

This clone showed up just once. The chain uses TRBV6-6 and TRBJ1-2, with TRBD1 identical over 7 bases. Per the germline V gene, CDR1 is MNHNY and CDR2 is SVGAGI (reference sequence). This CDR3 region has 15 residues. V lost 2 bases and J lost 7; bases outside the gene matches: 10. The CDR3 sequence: CASSYRRTGSLGYTF. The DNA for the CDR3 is TGTGCCAGCAGTTACCGCCGGACAGGTTCTCTTGGCTACACCTTC.

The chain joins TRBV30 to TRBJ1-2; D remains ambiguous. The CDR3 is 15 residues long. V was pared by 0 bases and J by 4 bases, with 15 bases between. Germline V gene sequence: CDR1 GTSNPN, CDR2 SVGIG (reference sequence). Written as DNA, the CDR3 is TGTGCCTGGAGTGTAGGTGAAGCCCAGGTCTATGGCTACACCTTC. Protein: CAWSVGEAQVYGYTF.

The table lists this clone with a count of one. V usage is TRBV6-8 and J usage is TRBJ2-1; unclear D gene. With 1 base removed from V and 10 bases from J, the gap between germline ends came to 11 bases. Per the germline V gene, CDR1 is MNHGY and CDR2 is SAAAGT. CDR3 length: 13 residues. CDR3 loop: CASSYFRVEEQFF. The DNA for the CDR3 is TGTGCCAGCAGTTACTTCCGCGTTGAGGAGCAGTTCTTC.

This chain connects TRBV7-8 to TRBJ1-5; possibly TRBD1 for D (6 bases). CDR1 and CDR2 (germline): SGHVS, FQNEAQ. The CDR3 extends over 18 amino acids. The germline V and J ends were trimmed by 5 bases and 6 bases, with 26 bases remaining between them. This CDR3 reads CASSVMSTGFSVGQPQHF. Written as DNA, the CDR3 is TGTGCCAGCAGCGTCATGTCAACAGGGTTTTCGGTAGGTCAGCCCCAGCATTTT.

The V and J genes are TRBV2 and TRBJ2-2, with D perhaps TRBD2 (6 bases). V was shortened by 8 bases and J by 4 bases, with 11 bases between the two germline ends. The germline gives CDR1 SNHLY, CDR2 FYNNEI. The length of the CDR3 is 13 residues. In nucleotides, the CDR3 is TGTGCCAGCGGGCTAGCGAGCACCGGGGAGCTGTTTTTT. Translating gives CASGLASTGELFF.

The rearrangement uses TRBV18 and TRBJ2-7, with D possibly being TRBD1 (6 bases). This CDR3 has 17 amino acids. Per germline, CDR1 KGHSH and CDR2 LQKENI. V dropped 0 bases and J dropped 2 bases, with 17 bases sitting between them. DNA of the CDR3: TGTGCCAGCTCACCACCGGTAGGGGAAAAGGGGGCCTACGAGCAGTACTTC. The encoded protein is CASSPPVGEKGAYEQYF.

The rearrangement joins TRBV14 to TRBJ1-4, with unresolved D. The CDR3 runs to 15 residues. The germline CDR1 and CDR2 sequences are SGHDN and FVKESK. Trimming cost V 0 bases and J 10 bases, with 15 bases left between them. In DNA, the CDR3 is TGTGCCAGCAGCCAAGATAGCATCCTCGTCGGAAAACTGTTTTTT. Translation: CASSQDSILVGKLFF.

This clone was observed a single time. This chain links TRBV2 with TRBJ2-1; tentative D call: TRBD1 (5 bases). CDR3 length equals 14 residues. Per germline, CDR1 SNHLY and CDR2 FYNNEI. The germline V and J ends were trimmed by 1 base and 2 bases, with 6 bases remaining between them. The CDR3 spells CASSEGGPYNEQFF. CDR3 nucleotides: TGTGCCAGCAGTGAAGGGGGCCCCTACAATGAGCAGTTCTTC.

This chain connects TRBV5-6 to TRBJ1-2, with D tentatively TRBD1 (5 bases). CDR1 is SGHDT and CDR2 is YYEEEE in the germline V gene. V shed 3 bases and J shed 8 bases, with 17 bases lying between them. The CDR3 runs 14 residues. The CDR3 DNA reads TGTGCCAGCAGCTCCCCGGGACTACAAATCGGCTACACCTTC. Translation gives CASSSPGLQIGYTF.

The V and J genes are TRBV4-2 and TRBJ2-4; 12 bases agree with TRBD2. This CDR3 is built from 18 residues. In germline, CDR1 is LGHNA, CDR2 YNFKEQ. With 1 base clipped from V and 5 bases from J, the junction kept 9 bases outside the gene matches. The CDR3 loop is CASSQGSLAGGLENIQYF. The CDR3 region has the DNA TGTGCCAGCAGCCAAGGGTCCCTAGCGGGGGGGTTGGAAAACATTCAGTACTTC.

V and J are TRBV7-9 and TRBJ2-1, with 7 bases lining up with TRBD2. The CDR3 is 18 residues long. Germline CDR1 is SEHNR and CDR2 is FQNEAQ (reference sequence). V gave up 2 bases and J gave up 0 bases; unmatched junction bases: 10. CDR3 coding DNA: TGTGCCAGCAGCTTAATTATCGGGGGGTTGAGCTCCTACAATGAGCAGTTCTTC. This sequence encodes CASSLIIGGLSSYNEQFF.

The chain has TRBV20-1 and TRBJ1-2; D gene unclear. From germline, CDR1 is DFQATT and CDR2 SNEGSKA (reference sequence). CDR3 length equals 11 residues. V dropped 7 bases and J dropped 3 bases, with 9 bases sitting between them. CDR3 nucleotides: TGCAGTGGCGGGTGGGACTATGGCTACACCTTC. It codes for CSGGWDYGYTF.

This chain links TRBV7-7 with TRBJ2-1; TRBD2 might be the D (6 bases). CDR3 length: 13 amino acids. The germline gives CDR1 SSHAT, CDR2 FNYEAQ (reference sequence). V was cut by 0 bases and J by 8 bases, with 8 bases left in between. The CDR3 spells CASSLAGSDEQFF. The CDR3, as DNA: TGTGCCAGCAGCTTAGCCGGGAGCGATGAGCAGTTCTTC.

CDR3 protein: CASSLGRAQEEKLFF. CDR3 coding DNA: TGCGCCAGCAGCCTGGGTCGCGCTCAGGAAGAAAAACTGTTTTTT. The chain joins TRBV4-1 to TRBJ1-4; D is ambiguous. Germline values: CDR1 MGHRA, CDR2 YSYEKL. The V and J ends lost 4 bases and 8 bases respectively, with 17 bases between them. This CDR3 is 15 amino acids long.